This is a list of T cell receptor beta chains from one sample in a study of T-cell memory formation after mild COVID-19. TCRdb processed the 5' RACE reads anew with MiXCR; each CDR3 protein has one entry. Of about 270,000 distinct CDR3 sequences detected, 15% to 17% appear once; the ten largest clones hold around 2.2%. Sequencing used PBMCs or a T cell subset sorted from them (not recorded which). All receptors derive from an adult woman who had mild COVID-19 (a few samples of this study predate the infection). Cell type and time point are not known. Each CDR3 is given without its conserved first and last residue. D genes are given only for firm matches. Where a row states a size, it is once, few, many or the class of an expanded clone; other rows omit it.

d_call: .; clone_size: .; j_call: TRBJ1-2; v_call: TRBV3-1; cdr3_aa: ASSQDRRQNYGYT
d_call: .; clone_size: .; j_call: TRBJ1-6; v_call: TRBV5-5; cdr3_aa: ASSIIGGESPLH
d_call: .; clone_size: .; j_call: TRBJ2-3; v_call: TRBV6-2/TRBV6-3; cdr3_aa: ASSALGTSTQY
d_call: .; clone_size: many; j_call: TRBJ2-5; v_call: TRBV19; cdr3_aa: ASKRQETQY
d_call: .; clone_size: few; j_call: TRBJ1-2; v_call: TRBV29-1; cdr3_aa: SVDRPGYT
d_call: TRBD1; clone_size: few; j_call: TRBJ2-2; v_call: TRBV9; cdr3_aa: ASSKRQGAATGELF
d_call: TRBD2; clone_size: .; j_call: TRBJ2-2; v_call: TRBV7-3; cdr3_aa: ASSSLTSGAGELF
d_call: .; clone_size: .; j_call: TRBJ2-1; v_call: TRBV20-1; cdr3_aa: SASIGGIIGQF
d_call: TRBD2; clone_size: few; j_call: TRBJ2-5; v_call: TRBV5-1; cdr3_aa: ASSLTGTSRETQY
d_call: .; clone_size: .; j_call: TRBJ1-1; v_call: TRBV14; cdr3_aa: ASSQGGVGTEAF
d_call: .; clone_size: .; j_call: TRBJ2-1; v_call: TRBV20-1; cdr3_aa: SARAARGYNEQF
d_call: TRBD1; clone_size: few; j_call: TRBJ1-2; v_call: TRBV7-9; cdr3_aa: ASSLAATGHDGYT
d_call: .; clone_size: .; j_call: TRBJ1-1; v_call: TRBV24-1; cdr3_aa: ATSVVGRTEAF
d_call: .; clone_size: .; j_call: TRBJ1-6; v_call: TRBV6-5; cdr3_aa: ASSPRLGGLSPLH
d_call: .; clone_size: .; j_call: TRBJ1-4; v_call: TRBV11-3; cdr3_aa: ASSLEPDPYSRQQIEKLF
d_call: TRBD2; clone_size: .; j_call: TRBJ2-1; v_call: TRBV7-2; cdr3_aa: ASSWTSGSYNEQF
d_call: .; clone_size: few; j_call: TRBJ2-7; v_call: TRBV12-3/TRBV12-4; cdr3_aa: ASSFSLGGKNYEQY
d_call: .; clone_size: .; j_call: TRBJ2-1; v_call: TRBV24-1; cdr3_aa: ATSGGYNEQF
d_call: TRBD2; clone_size: few; j_call: TRBJ2-7; v_call: TRBV29-1; cdr3_aa: SVRGVGFEQY
d_call: TRBD1; clone_size: .; j_call: TRBJ1-1; v_call: TRBV9; cdr3_aa: ASSVQGAGMNTEAF
d_call: TRBD2; clone_size: .; j_call: TRBJ2-5; v_call: TRBV3-1; cdr3_aa: ASSLAGASGSGTQY
d_call: .; clone_size: few; j_call: TRBJ2-7; v_call: TRBV20-1; cdr3_aa: SMAGPNYEQY
d_call: TRBD2; clone_size: few; j_call: TRBJ2-3; v_call: TRBV6-6; cdr3_aa: ASSEPGLARDTQY
d_call: .; clone_size: few; j_call: TRBJ1-5; v_call: TRBV11-2; cdr3_aa: ASSLASNQPQH
d_call: .; clone_size: .; j_call: TRBJ1-1; v_call: TRBV29-1; cdr3_aa: SVHRDLVAF
d_call: .; clone_size: .; j_call: TRBJ2-7; v_call: TRBV10-3; cdr3_aa: AISGTYPSYEQY
d_call: TRBD2; clone_size: .; j_call: TRBJ2-1; v_call: TRBV4-2; cdr3_aa: ASSQDPKSGSVGNEQF
d_call: .; clone_size: .; j_call: TRBJ2-1; v_call: TRBV7-2; cdr3_aa: ASSLGHRYNEQF
d_call: TRBD2; clone_size: .; j_call: TRBJ2-7; v_call: TRBV13; cdr3_aa: ASSPPGLVYEQY
d_call: .; clone_size: .; j_call: TRBJ2-7; v_call: TRBV2; cdr3_aa: ASSRSGAYEQY
d_call: .; clone_size: .; j_call: TRBJ2-4; v_call: TRBV20-1; cdr3_aa: SASVENIQY
d_call: TRBD2; clone_size: few; j_call: TRBJ2-3; v_call: TRBV7-3; cdr3_aa: ASSPRGTSGGRTDTQY
d_call: .; clone_size: few; j_call: TRBJ2-7; v_call: TRBV7-8; cdr3_aa: ASSLWETGIKGDEQY
d_call: .; clone_size: many; j_call: TRBJ2-1; v_call: TRBV12-3/TRBV12-4; cdr3_aa: ASSPRGAEQF
d_call: .; clone_size: once; j_call: TRBJ1-3; v_call: TRBV19; cdr3_aa: ASSIPWTGNTIY
d_call: TRBD1; clone_size: .; j_call: TRBJ1-5; v_call: TRBV20-1; cdr3_aa: SARGTGRRQPQH
d_call: .; clone_size: many; j_call: TRBJ2-2; v_call: TRBV12-3/TRBV12-4; cdr3_aa: ASKSGTHTGELF
d_call: TRBD1; clone_size: .; j_call: TRBJ1-2; v_call: TRBV7-2; cdr3_aa: ASSPGTEARGYT
d_call: .; clone_size: .; j_call: TRBJ2-6; v_call: TRBV19; cdr3_aa: ASSIFDTNSGANVLT
d_call: .; clone_size: .; j_call: TRBJ2-2; v_call: TRBV21-1; cdr3_aa: ASWGTPNTGELF
d_call: .; clone_size: .; j_call: TRBJ2-6; v_call: TRBV7-2; cdr3_aa: ASSLVWGSGANVLT
d_call: .; clone_size: .; j_call: TRBJ1-6; v_call: TRBV6-2/TRBV6-3; cdr3_aa: ASSYGITPVRNSPLH
d_call: .; clone_size: few; j_call: TRBJ1-1; v_call: TRBV7-3; cdr3_aa: ASSSRTGDEPF
d_call: .; clone_size: .; j_call: TRBJ2-7; v_call: TRBV19; cdr3_aa: ASSITTGRRHEQC
d_call: TRBD1; clone_size: few; j_call: TRBJ1-1; v_call: TRBV30; cdr3_aa: AWSHGTGGNTEAF
d_call: TRBD2; clone_size: .; j_call: TRBJ2-3; v_call: TRBV5-5; cdr3_aa: ASSLGSGLAADTQY
d_call: .; clone_size: .; j_call: TRBJ1-1; v_call: TRBV3-1; cdr3_aa: ASSQDVGAPNTEAF
d_call: TRBD1; clone_size: few; j_call: TRBJ1-6; v_call: TRBV6-6; cdr3_aa: ASTSDRGGNSPLH
d_call: .; clone_size: .; j_call: TRBJ1-1; v_call: TRBV7-9; cdr3_aa: ASSSGTITEAF
d_call: TRBD2; clone_size: few; j_call: TRBJ2-3; v_call: TRBV5-1; cdr3_aa: ASSLDQRGGADTQY
d_call: TRBD1; clone_size: .; j_call: TRBJ1-5; v_call: TRBV5-6; cdr3_aa: ASSLGTGGLGQPQH
d_call: TRBD2; clone_size: many; j_call: TRBJ2-1; v_call: TRBV7-6; cdr3_aa: ASSLMSPGLGRKNEQF
d_call: TRBD2; clone_size: few; j_call: TRBJ2-7; v_call: TRBV20-1; cdr3_aa: SAGGQAGGYEQY
d_call: .; clone_size: .; j_call: TRBJ2-2; v_call: TRBV5-1; cdr3_aa: ASSSAGELF
d_call: TRBD1; clone_size: few; j_call: TRBJ1-2; v_call: TRBV12-3/TRBV12-4; cdr3_aa: ASSLFGPGGANYGYT